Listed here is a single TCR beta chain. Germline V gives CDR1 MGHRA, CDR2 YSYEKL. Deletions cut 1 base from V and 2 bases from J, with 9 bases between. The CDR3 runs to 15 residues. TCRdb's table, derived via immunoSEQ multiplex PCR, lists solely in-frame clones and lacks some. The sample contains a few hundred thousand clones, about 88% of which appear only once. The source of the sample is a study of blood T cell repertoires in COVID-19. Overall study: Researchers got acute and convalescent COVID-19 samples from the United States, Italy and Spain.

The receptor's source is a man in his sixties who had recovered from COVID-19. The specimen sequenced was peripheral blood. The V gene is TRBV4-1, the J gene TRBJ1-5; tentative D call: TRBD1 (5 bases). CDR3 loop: CASSQVLTGNQPQHF. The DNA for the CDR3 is TGCGCCAGCAGCCAAGTTCTGACAGGCAATCAGCCCCAGCATTTT.